Below, 6 T cell receptor beta chains from the same sample are listed, as sequenced in a study of T cells after yellow fever vaccination. TCRdb re-called the 5' RACE reads through MiXCR, storing one row per CDR3 protein. The sample records approximately 150,000 distinct CDR3 sequences, about 6% being singletons. Sequences were derived from CD4+ T cells sorted from PBMCs, sampled on the day of the first yellow fever vaccination. The receptors stem from a man younger than 35 who received the YFV17D yellow fever vaccine.

This clonotype occurred many times. The chain is built from TRBV20-1 and TRBJ1-5, with 10 bases fitting TRBD1. V was pared by 0 bases and J by 5 bases, with 4 bases of the junction left unmatched. The CDR3 totals 15 residues. From germline, CDR1 is DFQATT and CDR2 SNEGSKA (reference sequence). CDR3 nucleotides: TGCAGTGCTAGAGATCCCGGGACAGGGGATCAGCCCCAGCATTTT. Translation gives CSARDPGTGDQPQHF.

This clonotype was seen at least ten times. The chain has TRBV7-2 and TRBJ2-1; 8 bases are shared with TRBD2. The CDR3 has 15 amino acids. Germline V gene data show CDR1 as SGHTA and CDR2 as FQGNSA. The junction had 2 bases not matched to a gene; V was cut back by 0 bases and J by 4 bases. DNA for the CDR3: TGTGCCAGCAGCTTAGCTAGCGGGGCGTACAATGAGCAGTTCTTC. Its translation: CASSLASGAYNEQFF.

This clonotype was observed at least ten times. The rearrangement links TRBV3-1 to TRBJ2-7, with D unclear. CDR3 length equals 14 residues. Per germline, CDR1 LGHDT and CDR2 YNNKEL (reference sequence). V was cut by 4 bases and J by 0 bases, with 10 bases left in between. The CDR3 coding sequence is TGTGCCAGCAGCCTCAGTCCCAGCTCCTACGAGCAGTACTTC. Translated: CASSLSPSSYEQYF.

The V gene is TRBV5-5, the J gene TRBJ1-4, with 7 bases identical to TRBD1. The CDR3 spans 14 residues. The ends lost 3 bases at V and 6 bases at J; junction bases unmatched: 5. Germline V lookup: CDR1 SGHKS, CDR2 YYEKEE (reference sequence). CDR3 region: CASSYDRDDEKLFF. The CDR3 DNA reads as TGTGCCAGCAGCTATGACAGGGATGATGAAAAACTGTTTTTT.

This clonotype was counted many times. The rearrangement uses TRBV3-1 and TRBJ1-6, with D perhaps TRBD1 (5 bases). The ends were cut back, 4 bases at V and 7 bases at J, with 17 bases in the middle. CDR1 is LGHDT and CDR2 is YNNKEL in the germline V gene (reference sequence). This CDR3 contains 16 residues. CDR3 bases: TGTGCCAGCAGCCGTGGCACTGCCGGGACCAATTCACCCCTCCACTTT. This sequence encodes CASSRGTAGTNSPLHF.

This rearrangement joins TRBV29-1 to TRBJ1-4; 7 bases agree with TRBD1. The germline V gene encodes CDR1 SQVTM and CDR2 ANQGSEA. The V gene end was trimmed by 7 bases and the J gene end by 4 bases; junction bases not matched to a gene: 6. The CDR3 totals 13 residues. CDR3 amino acids: CSARTGVNEKLFF. CDR3 in DNA: TGCAGCGCTCGAACAGGGGTTAATGAAAAACTGTTTTTT. Variable domain in full (rest from reference TRBV29-1 and TRBJ1-4): SAVISQKPSRDICQRGTSLTIQCQVDSQVTMMFWYRQQPGQSLTLIATANQGSEATYESGFVIDKFPISRPNLTFSTLTVSNMSPEDSSIYLCSARTGVNEKLFFGSGTQLSVL.